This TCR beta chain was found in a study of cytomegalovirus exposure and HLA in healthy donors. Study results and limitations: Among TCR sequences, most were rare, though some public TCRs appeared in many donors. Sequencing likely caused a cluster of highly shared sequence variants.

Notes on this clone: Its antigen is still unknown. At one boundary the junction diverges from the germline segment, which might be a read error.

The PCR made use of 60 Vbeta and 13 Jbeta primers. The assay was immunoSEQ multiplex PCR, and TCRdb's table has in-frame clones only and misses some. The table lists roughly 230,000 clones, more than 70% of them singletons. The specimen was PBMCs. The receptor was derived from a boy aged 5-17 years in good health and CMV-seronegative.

The DNA of the CDR3 is TGTGCCAGCTCAGCACCGAGCTCTGGAAACACCATATATTTT. Its translation is CASSAPSSGNTIYF. The gene calls are TRBV18 and TRBJ1-3, with D hard to call. The CDR3 loop spans 14 amino acids. Germline CDR1 reads KGHSH; CDR2 reads LQKENI. The complete variable domain, with remaining parts taken from reference TRBV18 and TRBJ1-3, reads NAGVMQNPRHLVRRRGQEARLRCSPMKGHSHVYWYRQLPEEGLKFMVYLQKENIIDESGMPKERFSAEFPKEGPSILRIQQVVRGDSAAYFCASSAPSSGNTIYFGEGSWLTVV.